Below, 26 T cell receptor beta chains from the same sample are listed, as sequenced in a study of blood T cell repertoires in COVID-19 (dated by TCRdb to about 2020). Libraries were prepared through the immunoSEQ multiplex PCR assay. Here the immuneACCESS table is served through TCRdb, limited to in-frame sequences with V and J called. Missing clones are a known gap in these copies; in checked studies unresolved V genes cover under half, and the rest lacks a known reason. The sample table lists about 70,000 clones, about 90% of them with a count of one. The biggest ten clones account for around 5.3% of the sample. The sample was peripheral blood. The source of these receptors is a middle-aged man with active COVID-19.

This CDR3 reads CASSLRGFLSMQPQHF. DNA of the CDR3: TGTGCCAGCAGTTTAAGGGGATTTCTTTCTATGCAGCCCCAGCATTTT. V is TRBV28 and J is TRBJ1-5, with D possibly being TRBD1 (5 bases). The V gene's germline CDR1 is MDHEN and CDR2 SYDVKM. V lost 2 bases and J lost 7, with 18 bases in between. The CDR3 loop spans 16 amino acids.

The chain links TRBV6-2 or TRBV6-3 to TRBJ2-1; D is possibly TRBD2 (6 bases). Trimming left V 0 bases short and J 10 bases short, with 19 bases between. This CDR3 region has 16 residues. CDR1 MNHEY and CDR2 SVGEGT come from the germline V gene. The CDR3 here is CASSYSEGKGPVEQFF. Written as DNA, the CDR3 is TGTGCCAGCAGTTACTCGGAGGGCAAGGGACCTGTCGAGCAGTTCTTC.

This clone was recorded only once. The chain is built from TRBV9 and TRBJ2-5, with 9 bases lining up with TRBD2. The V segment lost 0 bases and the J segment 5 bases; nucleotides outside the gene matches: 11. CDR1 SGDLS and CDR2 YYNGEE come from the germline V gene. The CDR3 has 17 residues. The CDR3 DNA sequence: TGTGCCAGCAGCGTAGGAGGTAGCGGGAGCGGTTGGGAGACCCAGTACTTC. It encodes CASSVGGSGSGWETQYF.

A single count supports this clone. DNA for the CDR3: TGCGCCAGCAGGTGGGGGCGGGAGGGAAACGTCTACGAGCAGTACTTC. As protein: CASRWGREGNVYEQYF. The chain links TRBV5-1 to TRBJ2-7, with TRBD2 identical over 9 bases. The CDR3 consists of 16 residues. Germline loops: CDR1 SGHRS, CDR2 YFSETQ. V trimming: 5 bases; J trimming: 3 bases; junction bases outside the gene matches: 12.

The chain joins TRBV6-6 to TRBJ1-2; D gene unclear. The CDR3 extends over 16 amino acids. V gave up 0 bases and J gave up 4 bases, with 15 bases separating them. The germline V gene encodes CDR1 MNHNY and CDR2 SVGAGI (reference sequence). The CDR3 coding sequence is TGTGCCAGCAGTTACTCGTATGACACGGAGGCCTATGGCTACACCTTC. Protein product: CASSYSYDTEAYGYTF.

In nucleotides, the CDR3 is TGTGCCAGCAGCTTGGTCACAGGAACCCATGAGCAGTTCTTC. Its translation is CASSLVTGTHEQFF. The V and J genes are TRBV5-6 and TRBJ2-1; D possibly corresponds to TRBD1 (5 bases). Germline loops: CDR1 SGHDT, CDR2 YYEEEE. Trimming left V 0 bases short and J 8 bases short, with 12 bases between. CDR3 length: 14 residues.

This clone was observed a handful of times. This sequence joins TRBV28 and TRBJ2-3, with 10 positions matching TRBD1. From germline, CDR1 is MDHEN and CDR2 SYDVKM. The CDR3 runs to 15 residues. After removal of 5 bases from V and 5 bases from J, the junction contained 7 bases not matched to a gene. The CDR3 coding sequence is TGTGCCAGCAGTCAGGGACAGGGGTACGGAGATACGCAGTATTTT. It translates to CASSQGQGYGDTQYF.

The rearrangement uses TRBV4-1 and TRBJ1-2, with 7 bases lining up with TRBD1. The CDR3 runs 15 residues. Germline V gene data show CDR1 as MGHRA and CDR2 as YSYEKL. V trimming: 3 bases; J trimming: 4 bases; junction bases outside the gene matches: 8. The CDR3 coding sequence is TGCGCCAGCAGCCACCCGGGACAGATGGCCTATGGCTACACCTTC. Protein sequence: CASSHPGQMAYGYTF.

CDR3 in amino acids: CASSLAGTGGYEQFF. Here the CDR3 DNA reads TGTGCCAGCAGCTTGGCCGGGACAGGGGGTTATGAGCAGTTCTTC. The chain joins TRBV5-4 to TRBJ2-1, with 11 bases matching TRBD1. CDR1 is SGHNT, CDR2 YYREEE, per germline (reference sequence). The length of the CDR3 is 15 residues. J was trimmed by 8 bases and V by 0 bases; bases with no gene match: 4.

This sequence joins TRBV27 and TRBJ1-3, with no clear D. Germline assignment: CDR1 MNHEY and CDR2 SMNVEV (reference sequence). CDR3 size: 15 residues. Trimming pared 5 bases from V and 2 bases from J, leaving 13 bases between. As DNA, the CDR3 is TGTGCCAGCAGTAGCGGGTTCGGGACTGGAAACACCATATATTTT. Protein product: CASSSGFGTGNTIYF.

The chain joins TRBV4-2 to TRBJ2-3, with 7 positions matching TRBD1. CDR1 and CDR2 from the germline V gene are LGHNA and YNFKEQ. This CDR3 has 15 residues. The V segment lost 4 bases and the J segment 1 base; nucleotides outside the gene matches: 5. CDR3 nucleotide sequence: TGTGCCAGCAGCCCTACAACAGGGGGCACAGATACGCAGTATTTT. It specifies CASSPTTGGTDTQYF.

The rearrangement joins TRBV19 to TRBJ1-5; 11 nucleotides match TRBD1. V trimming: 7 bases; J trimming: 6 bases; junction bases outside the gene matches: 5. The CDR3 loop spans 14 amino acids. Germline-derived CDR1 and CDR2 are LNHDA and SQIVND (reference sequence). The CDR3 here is CASNRDRGGQPQHF. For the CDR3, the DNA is TGTGCCAGTAACCGGGACAGGGGGGGTCAGCCCCAGCATTTT.

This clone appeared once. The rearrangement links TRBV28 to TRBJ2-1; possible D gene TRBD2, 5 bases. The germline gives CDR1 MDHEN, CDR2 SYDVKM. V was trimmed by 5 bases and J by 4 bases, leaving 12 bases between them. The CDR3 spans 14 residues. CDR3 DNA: TGTGCCAGCAGTCTGGGCGGGTTTTACAATGAGCAGTTCTTC. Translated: CASSLGGFYNEQFF.

Here the CDR3 reads CASSLTQGASGNTIYF. The CDR3 region has the DNA TGTGCCAGCAGCTTGACCCAGGGGGCATCTGGAAACACCATATATTTT. The V and J genes are TRBV5-4 and TRBJ1-3; 8 nucleotides agree with TRBD1. Per germline, CDR1 SGHNT and CDR2 YYREEE (reference sequence). The ends lost 1 base at V and 1 base at J; junction bases unmatched: 4. The CDR3 is made up of 16 amino acids. The complete variable domain, with remaining parts taken from reference TRBV5-4 and TRBJ1-3, reads ETGVTQSPTHLIKTRGQQVTLRCSSQSGHNTVSWYQQALGQGPQFIFQYYREEENGRGNFPPRFSGLQFPNYSSELNVNALELDDSALYLCASSLTQGASGNTIYFGEGSWLTVV.

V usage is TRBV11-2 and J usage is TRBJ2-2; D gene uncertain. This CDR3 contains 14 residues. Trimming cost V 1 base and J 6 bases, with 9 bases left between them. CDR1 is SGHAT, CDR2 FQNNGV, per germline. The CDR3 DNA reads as TGTGCCAGCAGCTTAGCACAGACGGCCGGGGAGCTGTTTTTT. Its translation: CASSLAQTAGELFF. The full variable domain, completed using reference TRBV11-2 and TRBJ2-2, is EAGVAQSPRYKIIEKRQSVAFWCNPISGHATLYWYQQILGQGPKLLIQFQNNGVVDDSQLPKDRFSAERLKGVDSTLKIQPAKLEDSAVYLCASSLAQTAGELFFGEGSRLTVL.

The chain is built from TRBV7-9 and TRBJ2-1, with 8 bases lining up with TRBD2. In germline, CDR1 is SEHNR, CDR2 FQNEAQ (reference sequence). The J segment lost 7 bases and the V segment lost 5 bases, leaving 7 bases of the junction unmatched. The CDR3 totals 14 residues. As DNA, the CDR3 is TGTGCCAGCAGCCCCCCGGGACTAGGTAATGAGCAGTTCTTC. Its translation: CASSPPGLGNEQFF. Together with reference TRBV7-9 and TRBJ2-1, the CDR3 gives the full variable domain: DTGVSQNPRHKITKRGQNVTFRCDPISEHNRLYWYRQTLGQGPEFLTYFQNEAQLEKSRLLSDRFSAERPKGSFSTLEIQRTEQGDSAMYLCASSPPGLGNEQFFGPGTRLTVL.

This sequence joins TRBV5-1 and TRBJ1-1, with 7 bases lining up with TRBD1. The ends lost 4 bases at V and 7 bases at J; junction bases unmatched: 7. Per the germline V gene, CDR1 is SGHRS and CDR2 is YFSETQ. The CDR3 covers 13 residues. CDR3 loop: CASSLGTVSEAFF. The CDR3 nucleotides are TGCGCCAGCAGCCTGGGGACAGTGAGTGAAGCTTTCTTT.

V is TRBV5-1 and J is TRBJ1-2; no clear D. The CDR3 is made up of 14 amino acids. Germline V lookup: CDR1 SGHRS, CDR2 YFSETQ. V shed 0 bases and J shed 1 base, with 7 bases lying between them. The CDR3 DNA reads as TGCGCCAGCAGCTTGGAATCACTTAACTATGGCTACACCTTC. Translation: CASSLESLNYGYTF.

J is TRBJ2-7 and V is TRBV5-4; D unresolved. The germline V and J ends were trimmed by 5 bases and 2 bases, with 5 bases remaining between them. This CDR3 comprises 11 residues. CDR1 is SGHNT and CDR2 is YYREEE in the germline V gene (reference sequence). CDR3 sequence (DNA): TGTGCCAGCAGTAATACCTACGAGCAGTACTTC. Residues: CASSNTYEQYF.

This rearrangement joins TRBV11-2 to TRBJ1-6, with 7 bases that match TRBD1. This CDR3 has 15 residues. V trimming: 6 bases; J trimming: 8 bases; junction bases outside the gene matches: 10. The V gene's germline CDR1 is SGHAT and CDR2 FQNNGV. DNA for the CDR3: TGTGCCAGCAGTCCTCGGGACAGCACCCATTCACCCCTCCACTTT. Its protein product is CASSPRDSTHSPLHF. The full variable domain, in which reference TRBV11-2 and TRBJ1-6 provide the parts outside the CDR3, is EAGVAQSPRYKIIEKRQSVAFWCNPISGHATLYWYQQILGQGPKLLIQFQNNGVVDDSQLPKDRFSAERLKGVDSTLKIQPAKLEDSAVYLCASSPRDSTHSPLHFGNGTRLTVT.

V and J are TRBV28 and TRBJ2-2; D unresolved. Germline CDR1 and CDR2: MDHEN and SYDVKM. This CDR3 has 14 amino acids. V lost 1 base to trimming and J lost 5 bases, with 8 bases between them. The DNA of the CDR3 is TGTGCCAGCAGTTTATACGGCGGTACCGGGGAGCTGTTTTTT. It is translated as CASSLYGGTGELFF.

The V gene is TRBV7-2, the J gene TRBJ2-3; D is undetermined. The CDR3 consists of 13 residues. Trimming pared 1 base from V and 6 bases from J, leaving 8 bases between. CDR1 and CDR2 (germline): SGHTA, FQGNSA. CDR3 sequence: CASSLGDGDTQYF. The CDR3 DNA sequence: TGTGCCAGCAGCTTAGGCGACGGGGATACGCAGTATTTT.

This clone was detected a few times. CDR3 nucleotide sequence: TGTGCCAGCAGTTTCAGGGGGCAAGCCTACGAGCAGTACTTC. It translates to CASSFRGQAYEQYF. The chain joins TRBV27 to TRBJ2-7; 8 nucleotides align to TRBD1. Per germline, CDR1 MNHEY and CDR2 SMNVEV (reference sequence). This CDR3 region has 14 residues. Trimming at V came to 3 bases and at J to 2 bases, leaving 3 bases not matched to a gene.

This chain's CDR3 is CASSGGVREKLFF. In DNA form, the CDR3 reads TGTGCCAGCAGCGGGGGGGTACGCGAAAAACTGTTTTTT. The genes are TRBV3-1 (or the pseudogene TRBV3-2) and TRBJ1-4; D perhaps matches TRBD1 (5 bases). The CDR3 has 13 residues. V lost 5 bases and J 8 bases, leaving 12 bases between the germline ends. The germline CDR1 and CDR2 sequences are LGHDT and YNNKEL (reference sequence).

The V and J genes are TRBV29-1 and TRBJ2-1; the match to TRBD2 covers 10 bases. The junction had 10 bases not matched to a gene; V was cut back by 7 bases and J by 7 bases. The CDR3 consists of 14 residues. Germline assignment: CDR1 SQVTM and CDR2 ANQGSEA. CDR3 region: CSAPGLASGNEQFF. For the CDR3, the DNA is TGCAGCGCCCCGGGACTAGCGAGTGGGAATGAGCAGTTCTTC.

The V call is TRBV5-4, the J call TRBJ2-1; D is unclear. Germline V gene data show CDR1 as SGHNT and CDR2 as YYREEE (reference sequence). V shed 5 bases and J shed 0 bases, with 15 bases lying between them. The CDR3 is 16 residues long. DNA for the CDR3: TGTGCCAGCAGGACCGAAGCGTCAAGCTCCTACAATGAGCAGTTCTTC. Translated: CASRTEASSSYNEQFF.